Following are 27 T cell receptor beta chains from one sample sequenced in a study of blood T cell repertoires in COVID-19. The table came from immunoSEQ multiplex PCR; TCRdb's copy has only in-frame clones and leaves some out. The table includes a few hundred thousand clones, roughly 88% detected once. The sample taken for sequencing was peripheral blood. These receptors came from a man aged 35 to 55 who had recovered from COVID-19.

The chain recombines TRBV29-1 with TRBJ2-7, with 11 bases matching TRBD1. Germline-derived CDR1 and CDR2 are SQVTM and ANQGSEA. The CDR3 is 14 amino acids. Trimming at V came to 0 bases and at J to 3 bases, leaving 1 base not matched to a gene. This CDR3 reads CSVEEGTGGYEQYF. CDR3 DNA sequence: TGCAGCGTTGAAGAAGGGACAGGGGGCTACGAGCAGTACTTC.

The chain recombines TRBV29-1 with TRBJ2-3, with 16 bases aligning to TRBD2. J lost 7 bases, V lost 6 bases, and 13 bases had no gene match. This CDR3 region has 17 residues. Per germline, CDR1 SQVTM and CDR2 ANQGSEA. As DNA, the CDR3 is TGCAGCGTGGCCTCCGGGACTAGCGGGAGGGCCTGGAATACGCAGTATTTT. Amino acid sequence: CSVASGTSGRAWNTQYF.

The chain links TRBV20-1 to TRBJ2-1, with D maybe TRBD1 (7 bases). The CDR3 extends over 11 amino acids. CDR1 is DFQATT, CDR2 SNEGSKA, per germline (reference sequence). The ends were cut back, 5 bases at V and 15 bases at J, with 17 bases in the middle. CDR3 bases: TGCAGTGCTTTCCTCAGGGGGGAGTCGTTCTTC. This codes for CSAFLRGESFF.

This CDR3 is CASSVAGGNEKLFF. In DNA, the CDR3 is TGTGCCAGCAGCGTAGCCGGGGGGAATGAAAAACTGTTTTTT. The chain combines TRBV9 with TRBJ1-4; TRBD1 is a possible D gene (5 bases). V dropped 0 bases and J dropped 5 bases, with 8 bases sitting between them. Germline-derived CDR1 and CDR2 are SGDLS and YYNGEE. CDR3 length: 14 residues.

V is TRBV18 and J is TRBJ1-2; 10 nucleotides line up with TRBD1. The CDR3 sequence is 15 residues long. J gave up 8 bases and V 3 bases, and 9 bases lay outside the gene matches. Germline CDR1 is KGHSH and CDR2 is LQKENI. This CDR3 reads CASSPTGTGVRGYTF. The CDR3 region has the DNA TGTGCCAGCTCACCTACCGGGACAGGGGTAAGAGGCTACACCTTC.

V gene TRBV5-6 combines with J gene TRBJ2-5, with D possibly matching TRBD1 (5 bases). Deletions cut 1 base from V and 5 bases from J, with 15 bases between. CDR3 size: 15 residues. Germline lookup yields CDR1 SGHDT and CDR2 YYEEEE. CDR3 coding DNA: TGTGCCAGCAGCTTGCGCAGGGTCCGGCAGGAGACCCAGTACTTC. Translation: CASSLRRVRQETQYF. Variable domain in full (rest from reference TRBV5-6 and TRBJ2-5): DAGVTQSPTHLIKTRGQQVTLRCSPKSGHDTVSWYQQALGQGPQFIFQYYEEEERQRGNFPDRFSGHQFPNYSSELNVNALLLGDSALYLCASSLRRVRQETQYFGPGTRLLVL.

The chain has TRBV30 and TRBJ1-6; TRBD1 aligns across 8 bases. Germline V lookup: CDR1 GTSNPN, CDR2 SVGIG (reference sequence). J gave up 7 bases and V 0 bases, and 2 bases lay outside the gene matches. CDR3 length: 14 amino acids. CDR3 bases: TGTGCCTGGAGTGTTTCAGGGGGCAATTCACCCCTCCACTTT. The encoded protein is CAWSVSGGNSPLHF.

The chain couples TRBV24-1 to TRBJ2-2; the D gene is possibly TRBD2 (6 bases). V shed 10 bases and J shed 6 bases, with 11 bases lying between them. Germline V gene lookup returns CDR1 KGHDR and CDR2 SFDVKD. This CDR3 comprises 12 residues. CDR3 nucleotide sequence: TGTGCCACAAGCCCGGGGGCCGGGGAGCTGTTTTTT. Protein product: CATSPGAGELFF.

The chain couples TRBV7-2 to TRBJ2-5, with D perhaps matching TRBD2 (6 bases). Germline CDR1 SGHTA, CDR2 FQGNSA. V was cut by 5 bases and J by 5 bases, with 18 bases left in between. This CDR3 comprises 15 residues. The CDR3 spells CASSLPLGGGETQYF. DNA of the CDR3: TGTGCCAGCAGCCTACCCCTTGGTGGGGGGGAGACCCAGTACTTC.

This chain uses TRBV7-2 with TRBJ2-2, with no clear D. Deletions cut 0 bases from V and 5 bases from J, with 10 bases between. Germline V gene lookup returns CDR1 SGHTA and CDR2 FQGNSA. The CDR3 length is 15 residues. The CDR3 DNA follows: TGTGCCAGCAGCTTAGCGTCTTTCAGAACCGGGGAGCTGTTTTTT. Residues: CASSLASFRTGELFF.

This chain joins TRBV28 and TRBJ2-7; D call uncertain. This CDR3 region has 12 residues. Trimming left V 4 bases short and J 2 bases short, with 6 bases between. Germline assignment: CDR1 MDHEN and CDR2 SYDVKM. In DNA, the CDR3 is TGTGCCAGCAGTTCATCAACCTACGAGCAGTACTTC. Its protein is CASSSSTYEQYF.

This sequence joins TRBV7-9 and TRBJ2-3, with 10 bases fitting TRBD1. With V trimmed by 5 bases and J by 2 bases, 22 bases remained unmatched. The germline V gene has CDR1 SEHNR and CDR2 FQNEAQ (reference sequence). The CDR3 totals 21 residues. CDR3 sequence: CASSGGYGTGEITFNTDTQYF. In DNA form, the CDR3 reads TGTGCCAGCAGCGGGGGATATGGGACAGGGGAAATTACCTTCAACACAGATACGCAGTATTTT.

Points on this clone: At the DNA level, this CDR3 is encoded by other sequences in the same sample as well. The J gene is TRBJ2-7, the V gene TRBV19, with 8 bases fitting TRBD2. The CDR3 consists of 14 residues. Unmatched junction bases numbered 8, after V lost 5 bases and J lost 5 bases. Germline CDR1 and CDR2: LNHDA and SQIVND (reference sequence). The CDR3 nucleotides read TGTGCCAGTAGTCGGGGGGGCGATACCCACGAGCAGTACTTC. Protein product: CASSRGGDTHEQYF. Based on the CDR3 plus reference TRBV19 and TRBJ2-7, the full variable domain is DGGITQSPKYLFRKEGQNVTLSCEQNLNHDAMYWYRQDPGQGLRLIYYSQIVNDFQKGDIAEGYSVSREKKESFPLTVTSAQKNPTAFYLCASSRGGDTHEQYFGPGTRLTVT.

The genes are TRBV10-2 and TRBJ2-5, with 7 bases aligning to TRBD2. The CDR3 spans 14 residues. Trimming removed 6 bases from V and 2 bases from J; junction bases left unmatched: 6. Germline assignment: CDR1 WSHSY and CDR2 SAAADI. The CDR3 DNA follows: TGCGCCAGCAGCGGGGGGACCTATCAAGAGACCCAGTACTTC. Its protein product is CASSGGTYQETQYF.

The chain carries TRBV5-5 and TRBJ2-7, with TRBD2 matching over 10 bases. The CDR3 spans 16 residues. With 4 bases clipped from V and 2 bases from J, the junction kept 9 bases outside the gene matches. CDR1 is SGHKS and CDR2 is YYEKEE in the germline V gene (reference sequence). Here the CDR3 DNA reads TGTGCCAGCAGCGCCACCGGGACTAGCGTTACCTACGAGCAGTACTTC. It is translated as CASSATGTSVTYEQYF.

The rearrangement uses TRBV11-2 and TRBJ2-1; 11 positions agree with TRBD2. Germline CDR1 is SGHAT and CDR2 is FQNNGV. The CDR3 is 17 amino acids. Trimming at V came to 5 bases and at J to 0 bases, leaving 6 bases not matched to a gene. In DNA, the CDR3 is TGTGCCAGCAGCCCGAGACTAGCGGGGAACTCCTACAATGAGCAGTTCTTC. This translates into CASSPRLAGNSYNEQFF.

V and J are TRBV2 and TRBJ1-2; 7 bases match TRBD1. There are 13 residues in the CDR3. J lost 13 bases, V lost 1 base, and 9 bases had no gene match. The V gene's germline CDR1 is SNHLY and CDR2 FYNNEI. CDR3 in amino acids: CASSEEGQGGSTF. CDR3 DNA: TGTGCCAGCAGTGAAGAGGGCCAGGGGGGTTCCACCTTC. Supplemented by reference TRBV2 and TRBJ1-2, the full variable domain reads EPEVTQTPSHQVTQMGQEVILRCVPISNHLYFYWYRQILGQKVEFLVSFYNNEISEKSEIFDDQFSVERPDGSNFTLKIRSTKLEDSAMYFCASSEEGQGGSTFGSGTRLTVV.

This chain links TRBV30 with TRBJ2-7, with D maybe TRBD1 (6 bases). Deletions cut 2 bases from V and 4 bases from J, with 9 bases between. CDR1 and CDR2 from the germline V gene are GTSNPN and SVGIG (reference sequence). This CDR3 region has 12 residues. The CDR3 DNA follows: TGTGCCTGGAGTTCACAGGGTTACGAGCAGTACTTC. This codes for CAWSSQGYEQYF.

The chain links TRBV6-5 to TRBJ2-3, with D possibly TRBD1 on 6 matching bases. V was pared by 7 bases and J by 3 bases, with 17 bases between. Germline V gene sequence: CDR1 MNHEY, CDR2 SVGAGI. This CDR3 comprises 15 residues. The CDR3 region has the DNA TGTGCCAGCACCTACGACGGACAGACTACAGATACGCAGTATTTT. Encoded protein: CASTYDGQTTDTQYF.

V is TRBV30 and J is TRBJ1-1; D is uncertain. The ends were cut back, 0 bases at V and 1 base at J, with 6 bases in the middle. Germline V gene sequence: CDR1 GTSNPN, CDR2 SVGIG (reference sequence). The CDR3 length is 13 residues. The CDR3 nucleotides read TGTGCCTGGAGTGTTACAGCGAACACTGAAGCTTTCTTT. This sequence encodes CAWSVTANTEAFF.

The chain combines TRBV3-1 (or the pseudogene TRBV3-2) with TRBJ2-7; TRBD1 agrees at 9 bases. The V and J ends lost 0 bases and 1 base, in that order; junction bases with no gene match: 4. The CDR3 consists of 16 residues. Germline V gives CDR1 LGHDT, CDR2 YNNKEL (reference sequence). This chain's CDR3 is CASSQDRGTGSYEQYF. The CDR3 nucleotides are TGTGCCAGCAGCCAAGATCGGGGGACAGGGTCCTACGAGCAGTACTTC.

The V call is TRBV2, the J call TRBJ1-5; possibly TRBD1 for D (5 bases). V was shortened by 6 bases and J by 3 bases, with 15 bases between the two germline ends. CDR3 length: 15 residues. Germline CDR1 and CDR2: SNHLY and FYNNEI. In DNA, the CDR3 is TGTGCCAGCAGGCAGGGAGGGCTCGTCAATCAGCCCCAGCATTTT. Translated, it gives CASRQGGLVNQPQHF.

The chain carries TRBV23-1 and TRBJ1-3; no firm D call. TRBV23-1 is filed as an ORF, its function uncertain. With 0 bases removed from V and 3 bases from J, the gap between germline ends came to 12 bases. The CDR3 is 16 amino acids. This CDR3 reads CASSQSTNLVGNTIYF. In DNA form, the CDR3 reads TGCGCCAGCAGTCAATCGACGAATCTAGTTGGAAACACCATATATTTT.

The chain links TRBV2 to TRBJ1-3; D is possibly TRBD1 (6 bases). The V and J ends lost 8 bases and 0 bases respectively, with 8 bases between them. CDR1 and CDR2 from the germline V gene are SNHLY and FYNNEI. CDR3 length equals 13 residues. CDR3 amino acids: CASRGGSGNTIYF. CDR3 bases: TGTGCCAGCCGAGGGGGCTCTGGAAACACCATATATTTT.

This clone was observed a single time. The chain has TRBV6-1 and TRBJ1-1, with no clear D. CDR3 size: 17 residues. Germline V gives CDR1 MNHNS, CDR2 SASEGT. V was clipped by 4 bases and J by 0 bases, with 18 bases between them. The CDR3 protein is CASSGEGRRLMNTEAFF. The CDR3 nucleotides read TGTGCCAGCAGTGGGGAGGGCAGACGACTAATGAACACTGAAGCTTTCTTT.

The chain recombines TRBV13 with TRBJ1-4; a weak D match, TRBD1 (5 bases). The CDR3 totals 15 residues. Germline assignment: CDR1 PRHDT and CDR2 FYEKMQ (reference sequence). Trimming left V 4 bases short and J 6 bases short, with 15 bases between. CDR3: CASSYRARGDEKLFF. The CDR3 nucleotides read TGTGCCAGCAGCTATCGGGCCCGGGGGGATGAAAAACTGTTTTTT.

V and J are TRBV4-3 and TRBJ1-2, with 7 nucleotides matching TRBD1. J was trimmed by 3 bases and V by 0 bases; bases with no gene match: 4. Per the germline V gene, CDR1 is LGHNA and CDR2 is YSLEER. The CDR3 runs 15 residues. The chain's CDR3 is CASSQDRTGDYGYTF. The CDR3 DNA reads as TGCGCCAGCAGCCAAGATCGAACAGGGGACTATGGCTACACCTTC.